Described below is a single T cell receptor beta chain sequence and its context. Germline V gene sequence: CDR1 DFQATT, CDR2 SNEGSKA (reference sequence). V lost 0 bases to trimming and J lost 6 bases, with 6 bases between them. The CDR3 covers 11 residues. The sample belongs to a study of monozygotic twins with cystic fibrosis. This table comes from immunoSEQ multiplex PCR, and its TCRdb copy is limited to in-frame clones, with some not included. Of nearly 25,000 clones in the sample, under 95% were seen once. The clonotype was recovered from a girl aged 2 to 9 with cystic fibrosis. This chain links TRBV20-1 with TRBJ2-7; D is unclear. Material for sequencing was blood. CDR3 sequence (DNA): TGCAGTGCTAGAGATGACCGCGAGCAGTACTTC. Its protein product is CSARDDREQYF.